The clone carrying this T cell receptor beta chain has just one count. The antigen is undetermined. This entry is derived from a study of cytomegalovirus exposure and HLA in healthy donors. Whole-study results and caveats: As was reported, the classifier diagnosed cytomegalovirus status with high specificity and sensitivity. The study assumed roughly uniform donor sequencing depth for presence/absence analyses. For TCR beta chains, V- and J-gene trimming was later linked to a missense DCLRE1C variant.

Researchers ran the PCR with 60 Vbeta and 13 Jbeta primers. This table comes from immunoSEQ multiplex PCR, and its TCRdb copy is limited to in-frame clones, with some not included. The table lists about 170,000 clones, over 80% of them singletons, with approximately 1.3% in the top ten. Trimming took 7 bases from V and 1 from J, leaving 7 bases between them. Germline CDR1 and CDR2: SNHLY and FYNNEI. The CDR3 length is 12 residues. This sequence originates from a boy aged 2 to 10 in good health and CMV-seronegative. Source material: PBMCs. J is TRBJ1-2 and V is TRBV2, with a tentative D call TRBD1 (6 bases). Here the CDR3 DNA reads TGTGCCAGCACAGGGGATAACTATGGCTACACCTTC. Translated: CASTGDNYGYTF.